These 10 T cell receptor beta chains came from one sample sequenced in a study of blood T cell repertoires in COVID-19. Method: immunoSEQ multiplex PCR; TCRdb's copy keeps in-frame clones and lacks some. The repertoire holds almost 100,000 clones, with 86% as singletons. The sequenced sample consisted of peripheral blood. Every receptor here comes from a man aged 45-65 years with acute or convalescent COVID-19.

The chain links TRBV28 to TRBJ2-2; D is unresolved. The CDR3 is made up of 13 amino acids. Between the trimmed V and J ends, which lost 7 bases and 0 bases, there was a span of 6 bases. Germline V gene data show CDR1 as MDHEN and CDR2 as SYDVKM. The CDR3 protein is CASTMANTGELFF. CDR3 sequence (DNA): TGTGCCAGCACTATGGCGAACACCGGGGAGCTGTTTTTT.

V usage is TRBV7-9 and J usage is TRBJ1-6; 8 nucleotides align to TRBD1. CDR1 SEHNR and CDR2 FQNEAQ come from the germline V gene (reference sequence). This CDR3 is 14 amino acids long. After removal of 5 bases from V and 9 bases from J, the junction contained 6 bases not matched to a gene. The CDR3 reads CASSPDRVGSPLHF. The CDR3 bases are TGTGCCAGCAGCCCGGACAGGGTCGGTTCACCCCTCCACTTT.

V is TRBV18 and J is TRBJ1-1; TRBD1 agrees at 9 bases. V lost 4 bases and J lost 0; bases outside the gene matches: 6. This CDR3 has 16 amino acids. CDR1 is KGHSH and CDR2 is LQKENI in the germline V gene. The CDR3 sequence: CASSQTTGGLNTEAFF. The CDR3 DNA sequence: TGTGCCAGCTCACAAACGACAGGGGGGTTGAACACTGAAGCTTTCTTT.

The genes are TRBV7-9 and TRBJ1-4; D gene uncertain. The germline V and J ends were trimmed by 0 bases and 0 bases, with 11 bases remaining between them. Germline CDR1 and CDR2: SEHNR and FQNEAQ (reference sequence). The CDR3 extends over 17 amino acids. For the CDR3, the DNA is TGTGCCAGCAGCTTAGCCCCCACTTTTTCAACTAATGAAAAACTGTTTTTT. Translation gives CASSLAPTFSTNEKLFF.

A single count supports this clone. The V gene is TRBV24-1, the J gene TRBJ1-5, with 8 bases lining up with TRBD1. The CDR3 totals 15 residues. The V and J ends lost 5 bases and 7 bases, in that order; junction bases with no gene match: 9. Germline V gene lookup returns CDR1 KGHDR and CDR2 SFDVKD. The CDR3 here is CATSASTGAWQPQHF. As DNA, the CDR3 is TGTGCCACCAGTGCCTCGACAGGGGCCTGGCAGCCCCAGCATTTT.

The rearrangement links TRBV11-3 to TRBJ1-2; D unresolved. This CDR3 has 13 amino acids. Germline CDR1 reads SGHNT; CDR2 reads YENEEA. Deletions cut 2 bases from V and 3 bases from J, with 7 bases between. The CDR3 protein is CASSLSSHYGYTF. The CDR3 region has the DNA TGTGCCAGCAGCTTATCATCCCACTATGGCTACACCTTC.

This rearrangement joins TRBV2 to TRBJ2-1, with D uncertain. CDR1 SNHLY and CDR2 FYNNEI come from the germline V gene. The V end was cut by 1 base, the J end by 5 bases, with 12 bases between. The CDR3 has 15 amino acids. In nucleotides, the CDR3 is TGTGCCAGCAGTGAAGTCGCTAGTCTGAACAATGAGCAGTTCTTC. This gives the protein CASSEVASLNNEQFF.

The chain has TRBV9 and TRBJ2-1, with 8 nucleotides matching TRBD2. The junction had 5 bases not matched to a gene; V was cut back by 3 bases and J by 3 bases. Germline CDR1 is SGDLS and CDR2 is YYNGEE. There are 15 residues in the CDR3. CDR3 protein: CASSARLAHYNEQFF. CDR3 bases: TGTGCCAGCAGCGCCCGACTAGCGCACTACAATGAGCAGTTCTTC.

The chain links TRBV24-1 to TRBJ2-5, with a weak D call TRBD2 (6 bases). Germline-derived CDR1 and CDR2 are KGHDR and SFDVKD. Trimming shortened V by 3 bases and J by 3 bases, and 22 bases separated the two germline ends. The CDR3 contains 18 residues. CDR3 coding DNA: TGTGCCACCAGTGATAACCCTCGGGCTGGCGGGATCAAAGAGACCCAGTACTTC. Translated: CATSDNPRAGGIKETQYF.

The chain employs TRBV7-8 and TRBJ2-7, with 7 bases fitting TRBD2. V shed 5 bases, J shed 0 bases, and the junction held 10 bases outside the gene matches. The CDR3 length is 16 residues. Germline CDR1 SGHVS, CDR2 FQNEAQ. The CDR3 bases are TGTGCCAGCAGCCTAGGGCCTAGCGGAAGCTCCTACGAGCAGTACTTC. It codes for CASSLGPSGSSYEQYF.